This T cell receptor beta chain appears in the sequencing data of a study of T cells in Graves' hyperthyroidism and ophthalmopathy. Findings of the study overall: Appearing also in blood were most of the thyroid clonotypes expanded above 0.001. For ophthalmopathy, model prediction preceded onset by a median about 6.2 months.

Ten or more counts support this clonotype. Antigen: not known. Amplification yielded TCR beta CDR3 regions, with RNA transcripts as the source. Researchers ran a first-round RT-PCR on the TCR CDR3 using the HTBI primer set. TCRdb re-called the multiplex PCR reads through MiXCR, storing one row per CDR3 protein. The table has fewer than 350,000 distinct CDR3 sequences, approximately 16% seen once. Participants, patients aged 18 to 65, had newly diagnosed hyperthyroidism with a duration under 2 months. The PBMCs studied were ones that came from about 10 ml fresh peripheral blood. The ends were cut back, 4 bases at V and 2 bases at J, with 17 bases in the middle. This CDR3 is built from 15 residues. Germline V gene data show CDR1 as GTSNPN and CDR2 as SVGIG (reference sequence).

The sequence derives from a woman between 50 and 59 years old with Graves' hyperthyroidism that later progressed to Graves' ophthalmopathy. Sequencing was performed on blood. The V gene is TRBV30, the J gene TRBJ1-1; no clear D gene. The chain's CDR3 is CAWTPIASPNTEAFF. The DNA of the CDR3 is TGTGCCTGGACCCCGATCGCTTCACCCAACACTGAAGCTTTCTTT. Filled out from reference TRBV30 and TRBJ1-1, the complete variable domain reads SQTIHQWPATLVQPVGSPLSLECTVEGTSNPNLYWYRQAAGRGLQLLFYSVGIGQISSEVPQNLSASRPQDRQFILSSKKLLLSDSGFYLCAWTPIASPNTEAFFGQGTRLTVV.